This T cell receptor beta chain is from a study of CD8 T cells in Susac syndrome. Trimming cost V 4 bases and J 8 bases; bases outside gene matches: 7. Germline-derived CDR1 and CDR2 are LGHNA and YNFKEQ. This CDR3 spans 14 amino acids. A quantity of 0.5 to 1 ug RNA underwent reverse transcription using random hexamers. TCRdb recomputed calls from the immunoSEQ multiplex PCR reads with MiXCR, one row per CDR3 protein. The sample has about 140,000 distinct CDR3 sequences; 95% are singletons. V usage is TRBV4-2 and J usage is TRBJ1-4, with 7 bases fitting TRBD1. Sequences were obtained from CD8+ T cells from PBMCs. The receptor was derived from a human donor with Susac syndrome. The DNA for the CDR3 is TGTGCCAGCAGCCCGGGACAGCTAGTCGAAAAACTGTTTTTT. Its protein product is CASSPGQLVEKLFF.